The next 17 T cell receptor beta chains were all read from a single sample in a study of radiotherapy plus CTLA-4 blockade in lung cancer. Sequencing was performed with immunoSEQ multiplex PCR; in TCRdb, only in-frame clones are kept and a portion is missing. The sample includes 80,000 or so clones, around 80% seen only once; the top ten take approximately 0.79%. The sequenced sample was peripheral blood, obtained from a patient treated with radiotherapy plus ipilimumab. These receptor sequences come from a human donor with non-small cell lung cancer who had stable disease on radiotherapy plus ipilimumab.

This clone was seen only once. The rearrangement links TRBV19 to TRBJ2-4; 13 bases map to TRBD2. Trimming cost V 6 bases and J 6 bases; bases outside gene matches: 5. Germline V gives CDR1 LNHDA, CDR2 SQIVND (reference sequence). This CDR3 contains 15 residues. The CDR3 is CASSGTSGNVNIQYF. CDR3 coding DNA: TGTGCCAGTAGCGGGACTAGCGGGAACGTAAACATTCAGTACTTC.

The J gene is TRBJ1-2, the V gene TRBV5-8; TRBD1 matches 10 bases. The CDR3 has 15 amino acids. Germline values: CDR1 SGHTS, CDR2 YDEGEE. V shed 4 bases, J shed 2 bases, and the junction held 5 bases outside the gene matches. CDR3 in amino acids: CASSMGQGKNYGYTF. The CDR3 DNA reads as TGTGCCAGCAGCATGGGACAGGGGAAGAACTATGGCTACACCTTC. Variable domain in full (rest from reference TRBV5-8 and TRBJ1-2): EAGVTQSPTHLIKTRGQQATLRCSPISGHTSVYWYQQALGLGLQFLLWYDEGEERNRGNFPPRFSGRQFPNYSSELNVNALELEDSALYLCASSMGQGKNYGYTFGSGTRLTVV.

The chain recombines TRBV29-1 with TRBJ2-1; 14 positions agree with TRBD2. Per germline, CDR1 SQVTM and CDR2 ANQGSEA. V gave up 7 bases and J gave up 6 bases; unmatched junction bases: 2. The CDR3 spans 13 residues. CDR3 sequence (DNA): TGCAGCGCGGGACTAGCGGGGGTCAATGAGCAGTTCTTC. Translating gives CSAGLAGVNEQFF.

This clone was observed once. V gene TRBV27 combines with J gene TRBJ2-7; no definite D call. CDR3 length: 13 amino acids. The germline V and J ends were trimmed by 3 bases and 2 bases, with 8 bases remaining between them. Germline CDR1 is MNHEY and CDR2 is SMNVEV (reference sequence). The DNA of the CDR3 is TGTGCCAGCAGTTTTGGTTCAGCCTACGAGCAGTACTTC. It codes for CASSFGSAYEQYF.

The chain recombines TRBV7-2 with TRBJ1-1, with 7 bases aligning to TRBD1. CDR1 and CDR2 from the germline V gene are SGHTA and FQGNSA. This CDR3 contains 14 residues. V gave up 6 bases and J gave up 5 bases; unmatched junction bases: 9. CDR3 in DNA: TGTGCCAGCAGTTTGCCCACAGGGGCGACTGAAGCTTTCTTT. It yields the protein CASSLPTGATEAFF.

This clone was observed a single time. This chain uses TRBV27 with TRBJ2-3; 10 bases are a match to TRBD1. Germline CDR1 is MNHEY and CDR2 is SMNVEV (reference sequence). The CDR3 runs 15 residues. V trimming: 4 bases; J trimming: 3 bases; junction bases outside the gene matches: 4. The DNA for the CDR3 is TGTGCCAGCAGTTCGCCGGGACAGGGGACAGATACGCAGTATTTT. Its translation: CASSSPGQGTDTQYF.

This clone was detected only once. The rearrangement joins TRBV5-4 to TRBJ1-6, with D possibly TRBD1 on 6 matching bases. Trimming removed 0 bases at V and 5 bases at J, with 9 bases between. The CDR3 length is 15 residues. The germline V gene has CDR1 SGHNT and CDR2 YYREEE (reference sequence). In DNA form, the CDR3 reads TGTGCCAGCAGCTTGGATCAGGGGAATAATTCACCCCTCCACTTT. Protein: CASSLDQGNNSPLHF.

The chain is built from TRBV28 and TRBJ2-5; D remains unclear. V was clipped by 4 bases and J by 0 bases, with 27 bases between them. Germline loops: CDR1 MDHEN, CDR2 SYDVKM. CDR3 length equals 20 residues. The CDR3 DNA is TGTGCCAGCAGTTCACAGATAGGCCGACCCGGTAGTGGCTACCAAGAGACCCAGTACTTC. Encoded protein: CASSSQIGRPGSGYQETQYF.

This chain joins TRBV5-1 and TRBJ1-1, with a possible D match to TRBD1 (6 bases). The V and J ends lost 4 bases and 3 bases respectively, with 7 bases between them. CDR3 size: 12 residues. The V gene's germline CDR1 is SGHRS and CDR2 YFSETQ. The CDR3 DNA follows: TGCGCCAGCAGCACAGGGTACACTGAAGCTTTCTTT. Translated: CASSTGYTEAFF.

Concerning this clone: At one end, the junction sequence differs from germline, possibly due to a read error. V usage is TRBV5-8 and J usage is TRBJ2-4, with 7 bases that match TRBD2. The germline V gene has CDR1 SGHTS and CDR2 YDEGEE. This CDR3 has 16 amino acids. CDR3 region: CASTLGWGRAENIQYF. For the CDR3, the DNA is TGTGCCAGCACCTTGGGATGGGGGAGGGCAGAAAACATTCAGTACTTC.

The chain has TRBV5-4 and TRBJ1-5; 8 nucleotides align to TRBD1. V trimming: 4 bases; J trimming: 1 base; junction bases outside the gene matches: 1. The CDR3 spans 14 residues. Germline V gives CDR1 SGHNT, CDR2 YYREEE (reference sequence). Here the CDR3 reads CASSPGGSNQPQHF. CDR3 nucleotide sequence: TGTGCCAGCAGCCCAGGGGGCAGCAATCAGCCCCAGCATTTT.

The chain has TRBV7-9 and TRBJ2-3; perhaps D is TRBD1 or TRBD2 (5 bases each). V lost 4 bases, J lost 1 base, and 9 bases lay in between. The germline V gene has CDR1 SEHNR and CDR2 FQNEAQ (reference sequence). This CDR3 has 14 amino acids. CDR3 amino acids: CASSSGTGTDTQYF. The CDR3 region has the DNA TGTGCCAGCAGCTCCGGGACCGGCACAGATACGCAGTATTTT.

This sequence joins TRBV4-1 and TRBJ1-4; 10 nucleotides align to TRBD1. This CDR3 has 17 residues. Germline V gives CDR1 MGHRA, CDR2 YSYEKL. V lost 3 bases to trimming and J lost 7 bases; unmatched junction nucleotides: 11. The CDR3 spells CASSQRGTGALGEKLFF. Written as DNA, the CDR3 is TGCGCCAGCAGCCAGAGGGGGACAGGGGCCCTTGGTGAAAAACTGTTTTTT.

The chain has TRBV30 and TRBJ2-5; D is unresolved. V was cut by 2 bases and J by 5 bases, with 18 bases left in between. CDR3 length: 15 residues. Germline assignment: CDR1 GTSNPN and CDR2 SVGIG (reference sequence). The CDR3, as DNA: TGTGCCTGGAGTCCCCGAGAAGGCCTGGGGGAGACCCAGTACTTC. Translating it yields CAWSPREGLGETQYF. Full variable domain (remainder filled in from reference TRBV30 and TRBJ2-5): SQTIHQWPATLVQPVGSPLSLECTVEGTSNPNLYWYRQAAGRGLQLLFYSVGIGQISSEVPQNLSASRPQDRQFILSSKKLLLSDSGFYLCAWSPREGLGETQYFGPGTRLLVL.

The rearrangement uses TRBV7-7 and TRBJ2-1; D is tentatively TRBD1 or TRBD2 (7 bases each). V lost 5 bases, J lost 10 bases, and 21 bases lay in between. The CDR3 runs 15 residues. Germline-derived CDR1 and CDR2 are SSHAT and FNYEAQ (reference sequence). As DNA, the CDR3 is TGTGCCAGCAGCCCCGCCGGGGGCCAGGGGGGGGAGCAGTTCTTC. Its translation: CASSPAGGQGGEQFF.

This clone has only a few counts. This rearrangement joins TRBV5-4 to TRBJ2-3, with D possibly TRBD1 on 6 matching bases. The CDR3 has 15 residues. Trimming took 1 base from V and 4 from J, leaving 13 bases between them. The germline CDR1 and CDR2 sequences are SGHNT and YYREEE (reference sequence). The CDR3 spells CASSLFQGPPDTQYF. The DNA of the CDR3 is TGTGCCAGCAGCTTGTTCCAGGGGCCCCCAGATACGCAGTATTTT.

The chain recombines TRBV7-9 with TRBJ1-4; 9 nucleotides line up with TRBD1. Per the germline V gene, CDR1 is SEHNR and CDR2 is FQNEAQ (reference sequence). The CDR3 sequence is 15 residues long. V was clipped by 5 bases and J by 5 bases; unmatched bases: 6. The CDR3 sequence is CASSPAGTGNEKLFF. DNA for the CDR3: TGTGCCAGCAGCCCAGCCGGGACAGGGAATGAAAAACTGTTTTTT.